This T cell receptor (beta chain) was profiled in a study of CD8 T cells in ankylosing spondylitis. Study-wide points: Seemingly distinctive of ankylosing spondylitis blood was a TCR beta motif formed by eight highly homologous variants. Reportedly, significant enrichment of disease-linked clones occurred in matched ankylosing spondylitis synovial fluid.

As for this clonotype: Its specificity is not known.

Trimming pared 7 bases from V and 2 bases from J, leaving 12 bases between. The CDR3 consists of 14 residues. Germline assignment: CDR1 MNHNS and CDR2 SASEGT. Molecular-barcoded quantitative 5'-RACE produced these TCR beta libraries. TCRdb reprocessed the 5' RACE reads via MiXCR and lists one record per CDR3 protein. The sample lists under 550,000 distinct CDR3 sequences; roughly 27% were seen once. This TCR derives from a male donor with ankylosing spondylitis. This chain joins TRBV6-1 and TRBJ2-1, with D possibly TRBD2 on 5 matching bases. The sequenced sample was blood, either unsorted or a sorted T cell fraction (not recorded which). CDR3 DNA: TGTGCCAGCACCCCCCCGGGGACCTACAATGAGCAGTTCTTC. It translates to CASTPPGTYNEQFF.